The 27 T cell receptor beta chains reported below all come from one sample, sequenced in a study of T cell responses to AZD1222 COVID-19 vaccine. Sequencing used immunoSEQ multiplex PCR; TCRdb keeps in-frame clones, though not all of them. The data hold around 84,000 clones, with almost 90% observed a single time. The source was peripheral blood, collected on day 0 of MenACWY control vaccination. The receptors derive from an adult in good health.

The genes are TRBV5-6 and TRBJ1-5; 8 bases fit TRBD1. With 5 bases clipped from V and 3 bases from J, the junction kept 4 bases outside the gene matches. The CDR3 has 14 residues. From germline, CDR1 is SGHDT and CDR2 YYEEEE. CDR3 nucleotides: TGTGCCAGCAGTCCGACAGGGGTCAATCAGCCCCAGCATTTT. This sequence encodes CASSPTGVNQPQHF.

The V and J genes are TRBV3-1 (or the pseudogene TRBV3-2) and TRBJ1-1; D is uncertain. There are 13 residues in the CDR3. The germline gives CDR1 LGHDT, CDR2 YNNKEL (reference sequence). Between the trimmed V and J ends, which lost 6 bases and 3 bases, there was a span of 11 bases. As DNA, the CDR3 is TGTGCCAGCAGTCCCCTTAGGGACACTGAAGCTTTCTTT. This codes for CASSPLRDTEAFF.

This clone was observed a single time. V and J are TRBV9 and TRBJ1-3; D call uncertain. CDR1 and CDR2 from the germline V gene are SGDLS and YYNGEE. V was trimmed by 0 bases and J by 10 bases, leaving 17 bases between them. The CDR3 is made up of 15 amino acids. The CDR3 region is CASSVGVSPEVTIYF. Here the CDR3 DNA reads TGTGCCAGCAGCGTAGGAGTCAGCCCCGAGGTAACCATATATTTT.

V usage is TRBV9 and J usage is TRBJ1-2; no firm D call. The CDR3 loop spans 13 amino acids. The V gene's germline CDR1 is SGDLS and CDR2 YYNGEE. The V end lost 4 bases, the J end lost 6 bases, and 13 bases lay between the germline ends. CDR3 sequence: CASSTSSRDGYTF. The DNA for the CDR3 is TGTGCCAGCAGCACATCAAGTCGGGATGGCTACACCTTC.

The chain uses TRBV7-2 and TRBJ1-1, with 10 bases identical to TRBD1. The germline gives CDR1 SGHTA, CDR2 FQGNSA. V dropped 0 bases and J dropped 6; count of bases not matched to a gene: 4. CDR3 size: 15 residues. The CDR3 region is CASSLARDRGPEAFF. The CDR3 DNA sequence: TGTGCCAGCAGCTTAGCGAGGGACAGGGGCCCTGAAGCTTTCTTT.

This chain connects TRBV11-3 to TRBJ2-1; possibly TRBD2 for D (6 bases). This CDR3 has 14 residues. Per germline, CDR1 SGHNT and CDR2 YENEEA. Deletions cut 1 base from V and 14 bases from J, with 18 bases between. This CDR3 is CASSLGPLGGDKFF. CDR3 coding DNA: TGTGCCAGCAGCTTAGGGCCCCTGGGGGGTGACAAGTTCTTC.

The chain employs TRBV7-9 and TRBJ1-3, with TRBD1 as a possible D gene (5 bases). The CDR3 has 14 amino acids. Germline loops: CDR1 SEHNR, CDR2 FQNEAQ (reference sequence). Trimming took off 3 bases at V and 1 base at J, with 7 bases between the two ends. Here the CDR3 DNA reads TGTGCCAGCAGCTTGGGGGGTTCTGGAAACACCATATATTTT. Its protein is CASSLGGSGNTIYF.

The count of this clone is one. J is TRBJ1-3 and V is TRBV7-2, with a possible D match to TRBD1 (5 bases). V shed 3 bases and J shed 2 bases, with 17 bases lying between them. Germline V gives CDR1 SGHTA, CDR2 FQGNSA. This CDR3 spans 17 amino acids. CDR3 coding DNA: TGTGCCAGCAGCTTGGGGATCGCTGGGGCCGCTGGAAACACCATATATTTT. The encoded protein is CASSLGIAGAAGNTIYF.

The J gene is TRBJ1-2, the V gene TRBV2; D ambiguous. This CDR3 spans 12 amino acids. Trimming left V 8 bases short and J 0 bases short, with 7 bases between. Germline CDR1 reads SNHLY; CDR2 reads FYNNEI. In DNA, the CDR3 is TGTGCCAGCGGCAGGACTAACTATGGCTACACCTTC. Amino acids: CASGRTNYGYTF.

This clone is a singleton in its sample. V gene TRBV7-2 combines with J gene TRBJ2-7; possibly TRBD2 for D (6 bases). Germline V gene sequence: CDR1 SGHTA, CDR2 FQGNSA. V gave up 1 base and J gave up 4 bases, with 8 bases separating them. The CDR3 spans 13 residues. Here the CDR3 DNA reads TGTGCCAGCAGCTTAGAACTAGCTTACGAGCAGTACTTC. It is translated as CASSLELAYEQYF.

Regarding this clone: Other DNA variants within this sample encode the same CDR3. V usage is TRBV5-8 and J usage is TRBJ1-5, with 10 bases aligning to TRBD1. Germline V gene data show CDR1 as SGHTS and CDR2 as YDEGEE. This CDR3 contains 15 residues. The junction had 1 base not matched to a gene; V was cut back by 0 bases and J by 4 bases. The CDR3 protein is CASSLGDRGNQPQHF. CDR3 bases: TGTGCCAGCAGCTTGGGGGACAGGGGTAATCAGCCCCAGCATTTT.

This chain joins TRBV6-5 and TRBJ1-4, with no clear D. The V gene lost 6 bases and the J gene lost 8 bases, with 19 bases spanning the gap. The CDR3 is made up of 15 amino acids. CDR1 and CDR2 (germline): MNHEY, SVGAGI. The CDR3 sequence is CASRPNRDHGEKLFF. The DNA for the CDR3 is TGTGCCAGCAGACCCAACCGTGACCATGGGGAAAAACTGTTTTTT.

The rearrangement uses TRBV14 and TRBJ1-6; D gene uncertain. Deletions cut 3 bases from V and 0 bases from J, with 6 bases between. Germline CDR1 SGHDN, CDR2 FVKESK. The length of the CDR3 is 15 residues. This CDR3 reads CASSQGSSYNSPLHF. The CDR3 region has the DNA TGTGCCAGCAGCCAGGGGAGCTCCTATAATTCACCCCTCCACTTT.

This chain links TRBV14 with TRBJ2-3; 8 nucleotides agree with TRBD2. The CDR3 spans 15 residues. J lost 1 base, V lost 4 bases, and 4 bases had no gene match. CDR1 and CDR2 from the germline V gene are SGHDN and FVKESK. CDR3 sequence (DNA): TGTGCCAGCAGCCCCTACGGGGGGGGCACAGATACGCAGTATTTT. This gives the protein CASSPYGGGTDTQYF.

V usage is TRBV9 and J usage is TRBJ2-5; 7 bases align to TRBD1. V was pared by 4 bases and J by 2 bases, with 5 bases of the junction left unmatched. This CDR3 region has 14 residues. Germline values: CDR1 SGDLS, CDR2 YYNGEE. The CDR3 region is CASSIGTAQETQYF. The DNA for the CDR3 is TGTGCCAGCAGCATTGGGACAGCTCAAGAGACCCAGTACTTC. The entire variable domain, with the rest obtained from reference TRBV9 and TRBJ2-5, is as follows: DSGVTQTPKHLITATGQRVTLRCSPRSGDLSVYWYQQSLDQGLQFLIQYYNGEERAKGNILERFSAQQFPDLHSELNLSSLELGDSALYFCASSIGTAQETQYFGPGTRLLVL.

CDR3 bases: TGTGCCATCAGCGAAGAAAGTAGCAATCAGCCCCAGCATTTT. Protein sequence: CAISEESSNQPQHF. The J gene is TRBJ1-5, the V gene TRBV10-3; D remains ambiguous. The ends were cut back, 6 bases at V and 0 bases at J, with 9 bases in the middle. The CDR3 has 14 residues. Germline CDR1 ENHRY, CDR2 SYGVKD.

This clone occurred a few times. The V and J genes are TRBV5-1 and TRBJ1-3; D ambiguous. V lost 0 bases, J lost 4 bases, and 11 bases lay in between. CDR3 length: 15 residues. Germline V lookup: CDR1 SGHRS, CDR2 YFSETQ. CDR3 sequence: CASSLGQVGGNTIYF. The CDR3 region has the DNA TGCGCCAGCAGCTTGGGGCAAGTGGGCGGAAACACCATATATTTT.

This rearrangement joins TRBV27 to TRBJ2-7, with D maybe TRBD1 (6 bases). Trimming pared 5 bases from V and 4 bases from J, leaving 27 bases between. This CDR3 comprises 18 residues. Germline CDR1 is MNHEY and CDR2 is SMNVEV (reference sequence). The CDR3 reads CASSPFFRGRLSTYEQYF. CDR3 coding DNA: TGTGCCAGCAGTCCATTCTTCAGGGGCCGACTATCTACTTACGAGCAGTACTTC.

The CDR3 sequence is CASSAEYSNQPQHF. DNA of the CDR3: TGTGCCAGCAGTGCGGAATATAGCAATCAGCCCCAGCATTTT. The chain combines TRBV28 with TRBJ1-5, with unresolved D. The CDR3 is made up of 14 amino acids. V was pared by 5 bases and J by 0 bases, with 8 bases between. Germline CDR1 reads MDHEN; CDR2 reads SYDVKM. The full variable domain, with the rest looked up from reference TRBV28 and TRBJ1-5, is DVKVTQSSRYLVKRTGEKVFLECVQDMDHENMFWYRQDPGLGLRLIYFSYDVKMKEKGDIPEGYSVSREKKERFSLILESASTNQTSMYLCASSAEYSNQPQHFGDGTRLSIL.

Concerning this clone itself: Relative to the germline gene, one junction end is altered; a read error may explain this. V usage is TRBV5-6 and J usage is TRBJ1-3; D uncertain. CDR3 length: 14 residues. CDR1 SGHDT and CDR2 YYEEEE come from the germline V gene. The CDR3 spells CASTLMSSGNTIYF. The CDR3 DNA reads TGTGCCAGCACCTTGATGAGCTCTGGAAACACCATATATTTT.

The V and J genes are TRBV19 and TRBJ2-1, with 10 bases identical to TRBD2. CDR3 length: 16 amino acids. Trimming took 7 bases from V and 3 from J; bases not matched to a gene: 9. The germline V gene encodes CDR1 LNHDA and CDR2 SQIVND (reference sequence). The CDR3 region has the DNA TGTGCCAGTACCCTGACGGCTAGCGGGGGCTACAATGAGCAGTTCTTC. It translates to CASTLTASGGYNEQFF.

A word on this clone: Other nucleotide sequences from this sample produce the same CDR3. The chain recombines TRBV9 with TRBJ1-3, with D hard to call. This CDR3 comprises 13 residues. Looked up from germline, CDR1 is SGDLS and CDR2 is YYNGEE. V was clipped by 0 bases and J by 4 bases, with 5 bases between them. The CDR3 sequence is CASSVAGGNTIYF. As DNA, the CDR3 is TGTGCCAGCAGCGTAGCGGGGGGAAACACCATATATTTT.

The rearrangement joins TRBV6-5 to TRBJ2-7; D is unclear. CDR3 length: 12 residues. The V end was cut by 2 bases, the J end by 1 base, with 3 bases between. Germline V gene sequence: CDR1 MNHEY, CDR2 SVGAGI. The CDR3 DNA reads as TGTGCCAGCAGTTACCCGTCCTACGAGCAGTACTTC. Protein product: CASSYPSYEQYF.

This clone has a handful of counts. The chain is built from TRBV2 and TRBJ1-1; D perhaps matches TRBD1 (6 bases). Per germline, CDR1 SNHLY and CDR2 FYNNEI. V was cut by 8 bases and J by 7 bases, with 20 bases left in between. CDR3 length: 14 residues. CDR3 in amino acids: CASHRDLWAREAFF. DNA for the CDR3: TGTGCCAGCCACAGGGACCTATGGGCTCGTGAAGCTTTCTTT.

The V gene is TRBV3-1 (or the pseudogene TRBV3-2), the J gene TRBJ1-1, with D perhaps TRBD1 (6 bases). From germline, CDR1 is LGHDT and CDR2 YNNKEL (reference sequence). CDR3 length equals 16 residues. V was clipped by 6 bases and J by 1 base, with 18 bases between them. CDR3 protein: CASSPRMRTANTEAFF. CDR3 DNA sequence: TGTGCCAGCAGTCCAAGAATGAGGACAGCGAACACTGAAGCTTTCTTT.

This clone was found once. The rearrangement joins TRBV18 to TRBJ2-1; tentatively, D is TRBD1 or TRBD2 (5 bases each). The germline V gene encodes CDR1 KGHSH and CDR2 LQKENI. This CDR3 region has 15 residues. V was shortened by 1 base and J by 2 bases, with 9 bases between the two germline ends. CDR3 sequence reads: CASSPLQGPYNEQFF. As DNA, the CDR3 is TGTGCCAGCTCACCACTTCAGGGACCCTACAATGAGCAGTTCTTC.

The CDR3 reads CASSLGDREETQYF. The CDR3 DNA follows: TGCGCCAGCAGCTTGGGGGACAGGGAAGAGACCCAGTACTTC. The J gene is TRBJ2-5, the V gene TRBV5-1; TRBD1 matches at 9 bases. The CDR3 is 14 amino acids. Per germline, CDR1 SGHRS and CDR2 YFSETQ. V lost 0 bases, J lost 3 bases, and 0 bases stayed unmatched.